The present TCR beta chain was sequenced within a study of blood T cell repertoires in COVID-19. This CDR3 has 14 amino acids. Unmatched junction bases numbered 8, after V lost 7 bases and J lost 3 bases. Germline V gives CDR1 MGHRA, CDR2 YSYEKL. How the authors handled the data: Amplifying reference gene primers gave estimates of nucleated cell counts. Sequencing was performed with immunoSEQ multiplex PCR; in TCRdb, only in-frame clones are kept and a portion is missing. V, J and clone size are taken as reported in that table, and D and trimming were inferred from the DNA itself. The sample gives around 200,000 clones, roughly 85% of which show up once; approximately 19% is in the top ten. Cohorts were determined from participant-reported clinical history. Two negative PCRs, clearance, or symptom resolution were required of recovered Cohort 3 donors.

The sample comprised PBMCs or T cells enriched from blood (not recorded which). This TCR derives from a man aged 40-50 years who had recovered from COVID-19. The chain is built from TRBV4-1 and TRBJ2-5; 7 bases align to TRBD2. As DNA, the CDR3 is TGCGCCAGCACCAGAGGACTAGGGAAAGAGACCCAGTACTTC. It translates to CASTRGLGKETQYF.